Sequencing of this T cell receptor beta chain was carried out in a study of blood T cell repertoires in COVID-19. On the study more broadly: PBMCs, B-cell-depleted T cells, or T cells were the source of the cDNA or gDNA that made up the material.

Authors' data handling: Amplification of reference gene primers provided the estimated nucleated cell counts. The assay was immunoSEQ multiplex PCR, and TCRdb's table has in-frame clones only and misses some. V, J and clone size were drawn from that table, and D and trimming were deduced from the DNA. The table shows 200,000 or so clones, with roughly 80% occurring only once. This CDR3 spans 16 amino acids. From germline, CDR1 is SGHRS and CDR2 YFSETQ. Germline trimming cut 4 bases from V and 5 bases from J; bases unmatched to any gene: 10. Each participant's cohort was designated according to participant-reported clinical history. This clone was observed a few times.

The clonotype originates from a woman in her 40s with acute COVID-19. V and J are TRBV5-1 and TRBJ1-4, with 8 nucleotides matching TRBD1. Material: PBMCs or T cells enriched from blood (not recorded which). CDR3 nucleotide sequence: TGCGCCAGCAGCCGGCGACAGGGGTTAGGGAATGAAAAACTGTTTTTT. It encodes CASSRRQGLGNEKLFF.